This T cell receptor (beta chain) was sequenced in a study of identical twins. Study conclusions and caveats: There was an excess of low generation probability in the out-of-frame alpha sequences that twins shared. Among monozygotic twins, out-of-frame TCR alpha sharing exceeded what models predicted. Beta out-of-frame sequences displayed a weaker excess of sharing between twins.

The germline CDR1 and CDR2 sequences are SGHRS and YFSETQ. The CDR3 runs 14 residues. The germline V and J ends were trimmed by 2 bases and 6 bases, with 11 bases remaining between them. The sample holds a few counts of this clonotype. Its antigen is as yet unknown. Each cDNA held unique molecular identifiers, and template switching gave it a universal primer site. TCRdb analysed the 5' RACE reads with MiXCR anew, one entry per CDR3 protein. The sample has some 570,000 distinct CDR3 sequences, more than 20% seen once. The same sample was also used in a study of yellow fever vaccine responses in identical twins.

The chain carries TRBV5-1 and TRBJ1-4; D is ambiguous. The clonotype was recovered from a woman younger than 35 in good health. The sample consisted of CD4+ T cells sorted from blood. CDR3 protein: CASSLSSPDEKLFF. CDR3 sequence (DNA): TGCGCCAGCAGCTTAAGTAGTCCGGATGAAAAACTGTTTTTT.